Shown below are 28 T cell receptor beta chains from a single sample sequenced in a study of cytomegalovirus exposure and HLA in healthy donors. The PCR ran on 60 Vbeta and 13 Jbeta primers. Produced via immunoSEQ multiplex PCR; TCRdb's table is partial and in-frame only. The repertoire holds fewer than 200,000 clones, with less than 80% as singletons. The sequenced material came from PBMCs. These receptors were obtained from a female donor in good health and CMV-seronegative.

The chain joins TRBV5-1 to TRBJ2-7, with 12 nucleotides matching TRBD1. J lost 4 bases, V lost 0 bases, and 11 bases had no gene match. Germline CDR1 and CDR2: SGHRS and YFSETQ. The CDR3 totals 18 residues. CDR3 sequence (DNA): TGCGCCAGCAGCTTGGGGGGGACAGGGGGCTCGAAGCCTTACGAGCAGTACTTC. This gives the protein CASSLGGTGGSKPYEQYF.

The V and J genes are TRBV9 and TRBJ2-7, with D possibly TRBD1 on 6 matching bases. The V gene lost 3 bases and the J gene lost 6 bases, with 19 bases spanning the gap. The V gene's germline CDR1 is SGDLS and CDR2 YYNGEE. This CDR3 has 15 residues. CDR3 nucleotide sequence: TGTGCCAGCAGCGATGGGACATCCGGTACCCTCGAGCAGTACTTC. Protein product: CASSDGTSGTLEQYF.

Remarks on this clone: Within the sample, other DNA sequences also encode this same CDR3. The CDR3 loop is CASSFGQNYGYTF. DNA for the CDR3: TGTGCCAGCAGTTTCGGACAAAATTATGGCTACACCTTC. V and J are TRBV27 and TRBJ1-2; a weak D match, TRBD1 (5 bases). The length of the CDR3 is 13 residues. Trimming took off 3 bases at V and 5 bases at J, with 10 bases between the two ends. The germline gives CDR1 MNHEY, CDR2 SMNVEV (reference sequence).

V usage is TRBV27 and J usage is TRBJ2-1, with 11 bases that match TRBD2. The CDR3 length is 16 residues. CDR1 MNHEY and CDR2 SMNVEV come from the germline V gene (reference sequence). J lost 9 bases, V lost 5 bases, and 12 bases had no gene match. This chain's CDR3 is CASSGEIAGGPREQFF. DNA for the CDR3: TGTGCCAGCAGTGGAGAAATAGCGGGGGGGCCTCGTGAGCAGTTCTTC.

The chain is built from TRBV5-4 and TRBJ1-2; D gene ambiguous. This CDR3 comprises 14 residues. The V end lost 0 bases, the J end lost 9 bases, and 15 bases lay between the germline ends. Looked up from germline, CDR1 is SGHNT and CDR2 is YYREEE (reference sequence). CDR3 coding DNA: TGTGCCAGCAGCTTGGTAAGCGACGCGGTGAGCTACACCTTC. This sequence encodes CASSLVSDAVSYTF.

V is TRBV18 and J is TRBJ2-7, with 11 nucleotides matching TRBD1. The V segment lost 6 bases and the J segment 3 bases; nucleotides outside the gene matches: 4. This CDR3 contains 14 residues. Germline V gene sequence: CDR1 KGHSH, CDR2 LQKENI. The DNA for the CDR3 is TGTGCCAGCTCCCCGGGGACAGGGGGCTACGAGCAGTACTTC. Its translation: CASSPGTGGYEQYF.

Concerning this clone: At one end the junction does not follow the germline gene, possibly because of a read error. The gene calls are TRBV6-5 and TRBJ2-6; possible D gene TRBD1, 5 bases. The CDR3 spans 16 residues. Germline V gene lookup returns CDR1 MNHEY and CDR2 SVGAGI. The CDR3 DNA follows: TGTGCCAGCAGTTACTCGGTGGTCTCTGGGGCCAACGGCCTGACTTTC. Its translation is CASSYSVVSGANGLTF.

The V and J genes are TRBV7-6 and TRBJ2-2, with 7 nucleotides matching TRBD2. The V and J ends lost 3 bases and 3 bases, in that order; junction bases with no gene match: 7. The CDR3 is made up of 16 amino acids. Germline loops: CDR1 SGHVS, CDR2 FNYEAQ. The CDR3, as DNA: TGTGCCAGCAGCTTGGGAGGGGTCGGTGACACCGGGGAGCTGTTTTTT. Its protein product is CASSLGGVGDTGELFF.

This clone came up a few times. The chain carries TRBV4-2 and TRBJ2-2; 7 bases map to TRBD1. The CDR3 has 16 residues. The ends lost 1 base at V and 0 bases at J; junction bases unmatched: 2. Per the germline V gene, CDR1 is LGHNA and CDR2 is YNFKEQ. The CDR3 region has the DNA TGTGCCAGCAGCCAAGTGACAGGGACGAACACCGGGGAGCTGTTTTTT. It encodes CASSQVTGTNTGELFF.

This clone was seen a handful of times. The chain is built from TRBV19 and TRBJ2-7; 7 nucleotides agree with TRBD1. The CDR3 contains 13 residues. V gave up 10 bases and J gave up 6 bases; unmatched junction bases: 12. Germline CDR1 is LNHDA and CDR2 is SQIVND (reference sequence). CDR3 nucleotides: TGTGCCAATAAAGACAGGGCCCATGGCGAGCAGTACTTC. Translating it yields CANKDRAHGEQYF.

The V and J genes are TRBV5-4 and TRBJ1-6; 9 nucleotides agree with TRBD1. The junction had 9 bases not matched to a gene; V was cut back by 4 bases and J by 7 bases. CDR1 and CDR2 (germline): SGHNT, YYREEE (reference sequence). The CDR3 consists of 16 residues. Here the CDR3 DNA reads TGTGCCAGCAGCCGAACAGGGGGCTTTCGGAATTCACCCCTCCACTTT. It is translated as CASSRTGGFRNSPLHF.

The chain recombines TRBV9 with TRBJ2-6; tentatively, D is TRBD2 (5 bases). The V gene lost 0 bases and the J gene lost 2 bases, with 9 bases spanning the gap. The germline CDR1 and CDR2 sequences are SGDLS and YYNGEE. The CDR3 totals 16 residues. The DNA for the CDR3 is TGTGCCAGCAGCGTAGCTACGGGAACTGGGGCCAACGTCCTGACTTTC. Amino acids: CASSVATGTGANVLTF.

This clone was picked up a small number of times. V gene TRBV21-1 combines with J gene TRBJ1-6; the D segment call TRBD1 is taken from the table without a DNA check. TRBV21-1 is shown as a pseudogene. This CDR3 region has 15 residues. The CDR3 loop is CASSKSRQGNSPLHF. The CDR3 coding sequence is TGTGCCAGCAGCAAAAGTAGGCAGGGAAACTCACCCCTCCACTTT.

V is TRBV7-9 and J is TRBJ2-1; 8 bases line up with TRBD2. The V and J ends lost 5 bases and 3 bases, in that order; junction bases with no gene match: 9. The germline gives CDR1 SEHNR, CDR2 FQNEAQ (reference sequence). This CDR3 comprises 16 residues. Here the CDR3 reads CASSLPGRAIYNEQFF. In DNA, the CDR3 is TGTGCCAGCAGCCTCCCCGGGAGGGCGATCTACAATGAGCAGTTCTTC. Full variable domain (remainder filled in from reference TRBV7-9 and TRBJ2-1): DTGVSQNPRHKITKRGQNVTFRCDPISEHNRLYWYRQTLGQGPEFLTYFQNEAQLEKSRLLSDRFSAERPKGSFSTLEIQRTEQGDSAMYLCASSLPGRAIYNEQFFGPGTRLTVL.

The rearrangement uses TRBV29-1 and TRBJ2-2; a possible D gene is TRBD2 (6 bases). The CDR3 totals 12 residues. V shed 6 bases and J shed 13 bases, with 18 bases lying between them. CDR1 and CDR2 (germline): SQVTM, ANQGSEA. CDR3 protein: CSVPSAPGRLFF. The CDR3 bases are TGCAGCGTCCCTAGCGCCCCTGGGCGGCTGTTTTTT.

The CDR3 nucleotides read TGTGCCAGCAGGAGGGGACAGGGTAGCGAGCAGTTCTTC. Translating it yields CASRRGQGSEQFF. The chain has TRBV6-5 and TRBJ2-1; 9 bases are shared with TRBD1. The V and J ends lost 6 bases and 10 bases, in that order; junction bases with no gene match: 7. Germline V gene data show CDR1 as MNHEY and CDR2 as SVGAGI. This CDR3 is 13 amino acids long.

V and J are TRBV9 and TRBJ2-7; D unclear. V lost 0 bases and J 1 base, leaving 8 bases between the germline ends. The CDR3 sequence is 14 residues long. CDR1 and CDR2 from the germline V gene are SGDLS and YYNGEE. The CDR3 is CASSVAAVSYEQYF. For the CDR3, the DNA is TGTGCCAGCAGCGTAGCGGCGGTTTCCTACGAGCAGTACTTC.

The genes are TRBV5-1 and TRBJ1-2; D is ambiguous. V was trimmed by 1 base and J by 5 bases, leaving 12 bases between them. Germline CDR1 reads SGHRS; CDR2 reads YFSETQ. The CDR3 spans 14 residues. The CDR3 reads CASSLTGNLYGYTF. The CDR3 nucleotides read TGCGCCAGCAGCTTGACCGGGAACCTGTATGGCTACACCTTC.

This chain links TRBV6-9 with TRBJ1-4; the D gene is possibly TRBD1 (5 bases). The germline V gene has CDR1 MNHGY and CDR2 SVAAGI. There are 11 residues in the CDR3. The V and J ends lost 11 bases and 8 bases respectively, with 12 bases between them. CDR3 nucleotide sequence: TGTGCCGGTCACCGGGGGGAAAAACTGTTTTTT. Its protein product is CAGHRGEKLFF.

The chain uses TRBV9 and TRBJ2-3; 7 bases map to TRBD1. In germline, CDR1 is SGDLS, CDR2 YYNGEE. The CDR3 sequence is 16 residues long. J lost 0 bases, V lost 4 bases, and 8 bases had no gene match. For the CDR3, the DNA is TGTGCCAGCAGCCCAGGGGGTTCGCGGAGCACAGATACGCAGTATTTT. This translates into CASSPGGSRSTDTQYF.

This clone was seen a few times. This chain joins TRBV6-6 and TRBJ2-2, with 8 bases fitting TRBD1. Germline CDR1 MNHNY, CDR2 SVGAGI (reference sequence). The CDR3 is 16 amino acids. J lost 1 base, V lost 7 bases, and 8 bases had no gene match. The CDR3 reads CASKGTGRRNTGELFF. The CDR3, as DNA: TGTGCCAGCAAGGGGACAGGACGTAGGAACACCGGGGAGCTGTTTTTT.

This chain uses TRBV4-2 with TRBJ2-1, with 10 nucleotides matching TRBD2. V lost 0 bases and J lost 8; bases outside the gene matches: 7. CDR3 length equals 16 residues. CDR1 and CDR2 (germline): LGHNA, YNFKEQ. The DNA for the CDR3 is TGTGCCAGCAGCCAAGATGGAGTAGCGGGGGGATATGAGCAGTTCTTC. Protein sequence: CASSQDGVAGGYEQFF.

The rearrangement joins TRBV28 to TRBJ1-2; D is unclear. The germline gives CDR1 MDHEN, CDR2 SYDVKM. The CDR3 totals 13 residues. Trimming pared 7 bases from V and 4 bases from J, leaving 13 bases between. For the CDR3, the DNA is TGTGCCAGCAACCCTGCGGTTCCCTATGGCTACACCTTC. Its protein is CASNPAVPYGYTF.

The genes are TRBV6-1 and TRBJ2-3; the match to TRBD2 covers 9 bases. This CDR3 comprises 17 residues. J was trimmed by 4 bases and V by 1 base; bases with no gene match: 9. CDR1 and CDR2 (germline): MNHNS, SASEGT. This CDR3 reads CASSEERTSALPDTQYF. In DNA, the CDR3 is TGTGCCAGCAGTGAAGAGCGGACTAGCGCTCTCCCAGATACGCAGTATTTT.

This sequence joins TRBV19 and TRBJ2-1; 11 nucleotides align to TRBD1. This CDR3 spans 15 amino acids. The junction had 4 bases not matched to a gene; V was cut back by 6 bases and J by 3 bases. Germline CDR1 and CDR2: LNHDA and SQIVND (reference sequence). As DNA, the CDR3 is TGTGCCAGTAGCTGGGGACAGGGGGGCTACAATGAGCAGTTCTTC. It encodes CASSWGQGGYNEQFF.

V usage is TRBV5-1 and J usage is TRBJ1-5; D ambiguous. This CDR3 is 14 amino acids long. Trimming pared 0 bases from V and 5 bases from J, leaving 9 bases between. The germline V gene has CDR1 SGHRS and CDR2 YFSETQ. In nucleotides, the CDR3 is TGCGCCAGCAGCTTGGGGAGTCCGCATCAGCCCCAGCATTTT. This gives the protein CASSLGSPHQPQHF.

The CDR3 DNA reads as TGTGCCAGCAGCTCCGACAGGACCTACGAGCAGTACTTC. Its translation: CASSSDRTYEQYF. The chain joins TRBV5-4 to TRBJ2-7, with TRBD1 as a possible D gene (6 bases). This CDR3 contains 13 residues. Germline assignment: CDR1 SGHNT and CDR2 YYREEE (reference sequence). V was cut by 3 bases and J by 2 bases, with 9 bases left in between.

The V call is TRBV5-1, the J call TRBJ2-7; possible D gene TRBD1, 6 bases. The CDR3 extends over 14 amino acids. Germline V gene sequence: CDR1 SGHRS, CDR2 YFSETQ. V dropped 4 bases and J dropped 6 bases, with 17 bases sitting between them. The CDR3 nucleotides read TGCGCCAGCAGCCCCACAGGGAAGTGGGGCGAGCAGTACTTC. Translated, it gives CASSPTGKWGEQYF.